This entry is about one T cell receptor beta chain. There are 15 residues in the CDR3. V lost 2 bases to trimming and J lost 10 bases; unmatched junction nucleotides: 12. Each CDR3 protein is one row after TCRdb ran MiXCR on the RT-PCR reads. Among roughly 250,000 distinct CDR3 sequences listed, roughly 14% were seen once. This entry comes from a study of patients and donors after allogeneic stem cell transplantation. The chain recombines TRBV12-3 or TRBV12-4 with TRBJ2-3; TRBD2 aligns across 7 bases. The sequence was obtained from a human donor who was either an allogeneic HSCT recipient or a stem cell or donor lymphocyte infusion donor (not recorded which). It is not recorded whose cells these are; they may come from a transplant donor. What was sequenced was blood, either unsorted or a sorted T cell fraction (not recorded which). In DNA, the CDR3 is TGTGCCAGCAGTTTATATGGCCTAGCGGAAACCTCGCAGTATTTT. Protein product: CASSLYGLAETSQYF.